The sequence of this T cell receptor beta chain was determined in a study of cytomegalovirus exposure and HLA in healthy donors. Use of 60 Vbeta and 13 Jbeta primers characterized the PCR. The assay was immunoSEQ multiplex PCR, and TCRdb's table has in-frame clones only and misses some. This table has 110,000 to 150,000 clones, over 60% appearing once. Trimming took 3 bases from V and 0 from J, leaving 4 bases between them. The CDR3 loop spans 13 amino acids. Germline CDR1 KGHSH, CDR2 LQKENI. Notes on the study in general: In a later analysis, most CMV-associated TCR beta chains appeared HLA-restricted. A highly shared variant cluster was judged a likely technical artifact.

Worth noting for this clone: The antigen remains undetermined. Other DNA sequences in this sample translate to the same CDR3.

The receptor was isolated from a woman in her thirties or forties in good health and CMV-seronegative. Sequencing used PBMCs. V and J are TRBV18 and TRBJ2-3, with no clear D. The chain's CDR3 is CASSPPSTDTQYF. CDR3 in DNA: TGTGCCAGCTCACCTCCTAGCACAGATACGCAGTATTTT.